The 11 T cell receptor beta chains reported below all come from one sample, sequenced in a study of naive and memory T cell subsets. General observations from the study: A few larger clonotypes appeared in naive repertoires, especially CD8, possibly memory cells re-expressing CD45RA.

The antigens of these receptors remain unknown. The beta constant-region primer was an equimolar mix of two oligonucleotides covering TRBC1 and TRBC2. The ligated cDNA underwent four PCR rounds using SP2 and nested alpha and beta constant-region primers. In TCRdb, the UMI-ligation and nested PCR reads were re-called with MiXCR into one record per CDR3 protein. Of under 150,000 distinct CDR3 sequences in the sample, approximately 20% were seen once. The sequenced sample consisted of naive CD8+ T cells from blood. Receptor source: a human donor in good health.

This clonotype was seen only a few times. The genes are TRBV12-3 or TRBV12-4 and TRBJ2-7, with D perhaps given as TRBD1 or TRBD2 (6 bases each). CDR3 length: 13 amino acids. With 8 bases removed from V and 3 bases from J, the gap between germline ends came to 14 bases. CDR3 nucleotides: TGTGCCAGCTCACCGGGGGCGCGCTACGAGCAGTACTTC. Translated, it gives CASSPGARYEQYF.

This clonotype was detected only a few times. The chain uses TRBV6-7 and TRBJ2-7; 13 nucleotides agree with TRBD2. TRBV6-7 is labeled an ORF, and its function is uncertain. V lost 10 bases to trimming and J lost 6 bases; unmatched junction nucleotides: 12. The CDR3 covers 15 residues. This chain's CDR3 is CAIEAGTSGNFEQYF. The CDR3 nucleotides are TGTGCCATCGAAGCCGGGACTAGCGGGAATTTCGAGCAGTACTTC.

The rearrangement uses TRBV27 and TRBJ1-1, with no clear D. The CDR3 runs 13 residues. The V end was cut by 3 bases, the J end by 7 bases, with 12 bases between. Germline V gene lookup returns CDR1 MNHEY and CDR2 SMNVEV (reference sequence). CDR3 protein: CASSFEGRGEAFF. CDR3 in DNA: TGTGCCAGCAGTTTTGAAGGTCGGGGTGAAGCTTTCTTT.

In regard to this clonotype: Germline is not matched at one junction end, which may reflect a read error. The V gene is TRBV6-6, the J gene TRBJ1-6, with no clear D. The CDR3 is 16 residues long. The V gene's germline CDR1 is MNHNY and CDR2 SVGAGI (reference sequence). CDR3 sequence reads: CAGSYPKSGMDSPLHF. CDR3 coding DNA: TGTGCCGGCAGTTACCCCAAGAGCGGAATGGATTCACCCCTCCACTTT.

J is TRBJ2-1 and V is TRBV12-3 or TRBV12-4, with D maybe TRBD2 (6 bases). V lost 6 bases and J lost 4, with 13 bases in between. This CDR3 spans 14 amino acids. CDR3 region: CASSSLGTYNEQFF. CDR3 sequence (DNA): TGTGCCAGCAGCTCACTTGGGACTTACAATGAGCAGTTCTTC.

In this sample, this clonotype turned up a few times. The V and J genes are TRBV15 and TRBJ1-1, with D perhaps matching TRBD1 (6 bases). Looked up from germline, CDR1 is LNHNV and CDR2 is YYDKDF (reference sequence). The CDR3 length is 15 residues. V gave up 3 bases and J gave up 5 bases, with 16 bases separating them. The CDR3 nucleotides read TGTGCCACCAGCAGCCGGGACATAGGTACAACTGAAGCTTTCTTT. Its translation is CATSSRDIGTTEAFF.

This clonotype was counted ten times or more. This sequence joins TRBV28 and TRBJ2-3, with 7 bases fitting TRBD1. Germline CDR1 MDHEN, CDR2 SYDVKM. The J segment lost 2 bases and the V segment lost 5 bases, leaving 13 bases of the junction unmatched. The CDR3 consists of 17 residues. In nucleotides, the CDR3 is TGTGCCAGCAGTCCACGGGACAGCAACCTACTCACAGATACGCAGTATTTT. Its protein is CASSPRDSNLLTDTQYF. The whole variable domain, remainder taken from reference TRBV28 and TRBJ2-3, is DVKVTQSSRYLVKRTGEKVFLECVQDMDHENMFWYRQDPGLGLRLIYFSYDVKMKEKGDIPEGYSVSREKKERFSLILESASTNQTSMYLCASSPRDSNLLTDTQYFGPGTRLTVL.

The CDR3 sequence is CASSLESVATDTQYF. The CDR3 bases are TGTGCCAGCAGTTTAGAGTCAGTGGCGACAGATACGCAGTATTTT. This chain connects TRBV12-3 or TRBV12-4 to TRBJ2-3, with D unclear. Between the trimmed V and J ends, which lost 1 base and 3 bases, there was a span of 11 bases. CDR3 length: 15 amino acids.

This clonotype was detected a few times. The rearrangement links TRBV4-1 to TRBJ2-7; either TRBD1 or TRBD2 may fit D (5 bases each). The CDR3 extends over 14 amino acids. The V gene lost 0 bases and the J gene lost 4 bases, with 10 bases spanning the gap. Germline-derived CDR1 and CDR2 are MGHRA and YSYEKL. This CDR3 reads CASSQEAWGYEQYF. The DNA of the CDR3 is TGCGCCAGCAGCCAAGAGGCTTGGGGGTACGAGCAGTACTTC.

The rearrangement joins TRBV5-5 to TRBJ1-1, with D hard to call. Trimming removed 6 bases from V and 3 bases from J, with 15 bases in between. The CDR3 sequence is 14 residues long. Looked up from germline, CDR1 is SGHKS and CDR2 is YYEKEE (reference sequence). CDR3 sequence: CASITGGSDTEAFF. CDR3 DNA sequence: TGTGCCAGCATAACTGGAGGGTCGGACACTGAAGCTTTCTTT.

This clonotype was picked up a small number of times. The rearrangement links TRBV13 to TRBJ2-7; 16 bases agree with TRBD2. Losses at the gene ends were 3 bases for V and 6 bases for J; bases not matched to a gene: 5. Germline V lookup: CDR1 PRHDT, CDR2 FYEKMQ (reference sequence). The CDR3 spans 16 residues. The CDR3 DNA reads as TGTGCCAGCAGCTTGGGACTAGCGGGAGGGCCGCCCGAGCAGTACTTC. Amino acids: CASSLGLAGGPPEQYF.